This T cell receptor (beta chain) was sequenced during a study of blood T cells in healthy people across ages. To note about this clonotype: This sequence may be a read error, since a much larger clone differs from it by one base.

Ranging in age from roughly 6 to 90, the donors were healthy Caucasian individuals from Russia. Every participating donor contributed about 10 milliliters of peripheral blood through a draw. J lost 10 bases, V lost 4 bases, and 5 bases had no gene match. The germline V gene has CDR1 SGHRS and CDR2 YFSETQ. The CDR3 totals 12 residues. PCR was performed a second time for 7 to 11 cycles using a sample-barcoded 5' primer and a J-beta primer mix. TCRdb processed the 5' RACE reads anew with MiXCR; each CDR3 protein has one entry. The table records about 730,000 distinct CDR3 sequences, approximately 43% of them present only once.

Sequenced sample: blood. This sequence joins TRBV5-1 and TRBJ1-2; 9 nucleotides agree with TRBD1. This receptor was obtained from a woman aged 60-70 years in good health. The CDR3 sequence: CASSLDRGDYTF. The CDR3 DNA follows: TGCGCCAGCAGCCTGGACAGGGGTGACTACACCTTC.